A single sample is the source of the 16 T cell receptor beta chains below, sequenced in a study of T cell responses to AZD1222 COVID-19 vaccine. The assay was immunoSEQ multiplex PCR, and TCRdb's table has in-frame clones only and misses some. The table has about 110,000 clones, roughly 90% seen once. The sample was peripheral blood, taken on day 0 of AZD1222 vaccination. The receptors were gathered from an adult in good health.

V gene TRBV2 combines with J gene TRBJ1-1, with a possible D match to TRBD1 (6 bases). The CDR3 runs to 18 residues. Germline V CDR1 and CDR2: SNHLY, FYNNEI. V lost 8 bases and J 4 bases, leaving 29 bases between the germline ends. CDR3 DNA: TGTGCCAGCGTGCCCAGAACAGGGCGAATGGATCGGAGCACTGAAGCTTTCTTT. Encoded protein: CASVPRTGRMDRSTEAFF.

The V gene is TRBV5-1, the J gene TRBJ2-7; D unresolved. CDR3 size: 14 residues. V was clipped by 0 bases and J by 0 bases, with 7 bases between them. Germline assignment: CDR1 SGHRS and CDR2 YFSETQ. The CDR3 loop reads CASSLGPGSYEQYF. Here the CDR3 DNA reads TGCGCCAGCAGCTTGGGCCCTGGCTCCTACGAGCAGTACTTC.

This clone has a single count. The chain employs TRBV10-3 and TRBJ2-1; 13 bases align to TRBD2. CDR3 length: 15 residues. J was trimmed by 2 bases and V by 9 bases; bases with no gene match: 4. The germline V gene has CDR1 ENHRY and CDR2 SYGVKD. DNA of the CDR3: TGTGCCATAGGACTAGCGGGGGAACCCTACAATGAGCAGTTCTTC. This codes for CAIGLAGEPYNEQFF.

This clone was detected once. Germline and junction disagree at one end, which may indicate a read error. The chain has TRBV7-7 and TRBJ1-5; 8 bases map to TRBD1. The germline V gene has CDR1 SSHAT and CDR2 FNYEAQ (reference sequence). This CDR3 region has 19 residues. CDR3 residues: CASSPHGGQADRKNQPQHF. DNA for the CDR3: TGTGCTAGCAGCCCTCACGGGGGACAGGCCGACCGCAAAAATCAGCCCCAGCATTTT.

The rearrangement joins TRBV3-1 (or the pseudogene TRBV3-2) to TRBJ1-2, with D possibly matching TRBD1 (6 bases). Germline V gene sequence: CDR1 LGHDT, CDR2 YNNKEL (reference sequence). The germline V and J ends were trimmed by 2 bases and 4 bases, with 11 bases remaining between them. CDR3 size: 14 residues. CDR3: CASSQNRQVYGYTF. The CDR3 DNA is TGTGCCAGCAGCCAAAATCGACAGGTCTATGGCTACACCTTC.

The chain is built from TRBV7-8 and TRBJ2-7; maybe TRBD1 (8 bases). The V end lost 5 bases, the J end lost 4 bases, and 12 bases lay between the germline ends. There are 13 residues in the CDR3. Germline loops: CDR1 SGHVS, CDR2 FQNEAQ. The chain's CDR3 is CASSAQGGYEQYF. Written as DNA, the CDR3 is TGTGCCAGCAGCGCACAGGGGGGGTACGAGCAGTACTTC.

The chain has TRBV4-1 and TRBJ1-4; D remains ambiguous. Germline values: CDR1 MGHRA, CDR2 YSYEKL. The CDR3 sequence is 15 residues long. Trimming took off 0 bases at V and 5 bases at J, with 10 bases between the two ends. The CDR3 nucleotides read TGCGCCAGCAGCCAAGATGGGGAGGGAAATGAAAAACTGTTTTTT. It is translated as CASSQDGEGNEKLFF.

This clone was observed at least ten times. The chain couples TRBV7-6 to TRBJ1-5, with D unclear. The CDR3 is 13 residues long. The ends were cut back, 1 base at V and 0 bases at J, with 1 base in the middle. In germline, CDR1 is SGHVS, CDR2 FNYEAQ. CDR3 residues: CASSLDSNQPQHF. The DNA of the CDR3 is TGTGCCAGCAGCTTAGATAGCAATCAGCCCCAGCATTTT.

The chain links TRBV11-1 to TRBJ2-2; D is ambiguous. The germline V gene encodes CDR1 SGHAT and CDR2 FQDESV (reference sequence). V lost 2 bases to trimming and J lost 2 bases, with 3 bases between them. The CDR3 length is 13 residues. For the CDR3, the DNA is TGTGCCAGCAGCTTATTAAACACCGGGGAGCTGTTTTTT. Translated: CASSLLNTGELFF.

The V and J genes are TRBV6-1 and TRBJ1-2; 7 positions match TRBD1. The CDR3 covers 12 residues. After removal of 3 bases from V and 8 bases from J, the junction contained 3 bases not matched to a gene. Germline CDR1 and CDR2: MNHNS and SASEGT. In DNA form, the CDR3 reads TGTGCCAGCAGTGAGACAGGGCTCGGCTACACCTTC. Translation: CASSETGLGYTF.

This clone was observed a single time. The V and J genes are TRBV5-8 and TRBJ1-6; weak D call: TRBD1 (5 bases). The CDR3 contains 14 residues. V lost 2 bases and J 7 bases, leaving 10 bases between the germline ends. Germline V gives CDR1 SGHTS, CDR2 YDEGEE. The CDR3 is CASSLGRENSPLHF. CDR3 DNA sequence: TGTGCCAGCAGCTTAGGCAGGGAGAATTCACCCCTCCACTTT.

This chain joins TRBV27 and TRBJ1-1; possible D gene TRBD1, 5 bases. CDR1 and CDR2 from the germline V gene are MNHEY and SMNVEV (reference sequence). CDR3 length: 15 amino acids. Trimming stripped 6 bases from V and 2 bases from J, with 16 bases between. Written as DNA, the CDR3 is TGTGCCAGCAGCCCCTTAAATAGGGGAAACACTGAAGCTTTCTTT. Protein: CASSPLNRGNTEAFF.

This chain connects TRBV25-1 to TRBJ1-2; possibly TRBD1 for D (6 bases). This CDR3 is built from 14 residues. Per germline, CDR1 MGHDK and CDR2 SYGVNS. The V and J ends lost 6 bases and 4 bases respectively, with 15 bases between them. CDR3 bases: TGTGCCAGCAGACCTCCGGGGGGGGCCTATGGCTACACCTTC. It codes for CASRPPGGAYGYTF.

V gene TRBV10-3 combines with J gene TRBJ1-1; 10 bases match TRBD1. CDR1 is ENHRY and CDR2 is SYGVKD in the germline V gene. After removal of 10 bases from V and 6 bases from J, the junction contained 11 bases not matched to a gene. The CDR3 runs 14 residues. This CDR3 reads CATGTGEDIAEAFF. For the CDR3, the DNA is TGTGCCACCGGGACAGGGGAGGATATCGCTGAAGCTTTCTTT.

The V call is TRBV5-8, the J call TRBJ2-5; possibly TRBD1 for D (6 bases). CDR1 and CDR2 from the germline V gene are SGHTS and YDEGEE. The CDR3 loop spans 16 amino acids. The ends were cut back, 0 bases at V and 3 bases at J, with 15 bases in the middle. The CDR3 spells CASSLVNRDRKETQYF. Here the CDR3 DNA reads TGTGCCAGCAGCTTGGTCAACAGGGATAGGAAAGAGACCCAGTACTTC.

As regards this clone: At one of its ends the junction is not consistent with the germline gene, which may arise from a read error. This chain links TRBV11-1 with TRBJ2-2; tentative D call: TRBD1 (5 bases). Germline CDR1 is SGHAT and CDR2 is FQDESV (reference sequence). The CDR3 has 14 amino acids. The CDR3 DNA reads as TGTGCCAGCAGATTAGGGGTTTACACCGGGGAGCTGTTTTTT. Its protein is CASRLGVYTGELFF.